The next 27 T cell receptor beta chains were all read from a single sample in a study of beta chain features in type 1 diabetes. Study results and limitations: Type 1 diabetes patients had moderately but significantly shorter TCRB CDR3s in all four CD4+ subsets.

Their recognized antigens are unknown. The sequenced template was cDNA made from the entire isolated RNA. Assay used: immunoSEQ multiplex PCR; TCRdb lists only in-frame clones, some missing. The profile covers about 300,000 clones, with 13% appearing a single time and approximately 0.016% taken by the ten largest. Source material: naive CD4+ T cells from blood. These receptors all stem from a young woman with type 1 diabetes.

This chain links TRBV19 with TRBJ2-1, with TRBD2 matching over 11 bases. V was pared by 4 bases and J by 5 bases, with 4 bases of the junction left unmatched. In germline, CDR1 is LNHDA, CDR2 SQIVND (reference sequence). CDR3 length equals 15 residues. The CDR3 region is CASSRGTSGDNEQFF. CDR3 in DNA: TGTGCCAGTAGTAGGGGGACTAGCGGTGACAATGAGCAGTTCTTC.

This clone was detected only a few times. The chain couples TRBV9 to TRBJ2-7; 8 positions match TRBD1. The CDR3 is 15 residues long. Trimming removed 0 bases from V and 3 bases from J; junction bases left unmatched: 5. CDR1 and CDR2 (germline): SGDLS, YYNGEE. In nucleotides, the CDR3 is TGTGCCAGCAGCGTAGATGGTGACAGGGGCTACGAGCAGTACTTC. This encodes CASSVDGDRGYEQYF. Supplemented by reference TRBV9 and TRBJ2-7, the full variable domain reads DSGVTQTPKHLITATGQRVTLRCSPRSGDLSVYWYQQSLDQGLQFLIQYYNGEERAKGNILERFSAQQFPDLHSELNLSSLELGDSALYFCASSVDGDRGYEQYFGPGTRLTVT.

This clone was seen just once. The rearrangement links TRBV5-1 to TRBJ1-4; 10 positions agree with TRBD1. The germline CDR1 and CDR2 sequences are SGHRS and YFSETQ. V shed 3 bases, J shed 6 bases, and the junction held 2 bases outside the gene matches. There are 14 residues in the CDR3. The DNA for the CDR3 is TGCGCCAGCAGCTGGGGACAGGGGTATGAAAAACTGTTTTTT. It encodes CASSWGQGYEKLFF.

The gene calls are TRBV18 and TRBJ2-7, with D possibly matching TRBD2 (6 bases). This CDR3 is 13 amino acids long. Per the germline V gene, CDR1 is KGHSH and CDR2 is LQKENI. V lost 3 bases to trimming and J lost 5 bases, with 11 bases between them. Here the CDR3 reads CASSPDGSHEQYF. In DNA form, the CDR3 reads TGTGCCAGCTCACCTGACGGGAGCCACGAGCAGTACTTC.

The V gene is TRBV9, the J gene TRBJ2-5, with 10 bases fitting TRBD1. From germline, CDR1 is SGDLS and CDR2 YYNGEE. CDR3 length equals 14 residues. V shed 4 bases and J 5 bases; nucleotides not matched to a gene: 5. The CDR3 sequence is CASSTTGGAETQYF. DNA of the CDR3: TGTGCCAGCAGCACGACAGGGGGCGCGGAGACCCAGTACTTC.

This clone was found a few times. This chain uses TRBV2 with TRBJ2-3, with 15 bases lining up with TRBD2. With 5 bases clipped from V and 7 bases from J, the junction kept 4 bases outside the gene matches. In germline, CDR1 is SNHLY, CDR2 FYNNEI. CDR3 length equals 15 residues. DNA of the CDR3: TGTGCCAGCAGTACCGGACTAGCGGGGGGGAATACGCAGTATTTT. Amino acid sequence: CASSTGLAGGNTQYF. Full variable domain (remainder filled in from reference TRBV2 and TRBJ2-3): EPEVTQTPSHQVTQMGQEVILRCVPISNHLYFYWYRQILGQKVEFLVSFYNNEISEKSEIFDDQFSVERPDGSNFTLKIRSTKLEDSAMYFCASSTGLAGGNTQYFGPGTRLTVL.

This clone has just a few counts. The gene calls are TRBV19 and TRBJ2-4, with D tentatively TRBD1 (6 bases). Trimming pared 1 base from V and 0 bases from J, leaving 19 bases between. Germline loops: CDR1 LNHDA, CDR2 SQIVND (reference sequence). This CDR3 region has 19 residues. The CDR3 here is CASSIVLHPGAQAKNIQYF. The CDR3 DNA sequence: TGTGCCAGTAGTATAGTCCTACACCCAGGGGCCCAAGCCAAAAACATTCAGTACTTC.

This clone was found a few times. One junction end disagrees with the germline gene, perhaps due to a read error. The chain couples TRBV29-1 to TRBJ2-1; 9 nucleotides agree with TRBD2. Germline V lookup: CDR1 SQVTM, CDR2 ANQGSEA. The length of the CDR3 is 16 residues. The CDR3 coding sequence is TGCAGCGTCGAAGGGGGTGCGGGAGGGATTTACAATGAGCAGTTCTTC. Its protein product is CSVEGGAGGIYNEQFF.

This clone was counted a few times. The J gene is TRBJ2-5, the V gene TRBV7-2; TRBD2 agrees at 7 bases. This CDR3 is 15 amino acids long. Per the germline V gene, CDR1 is SGHTA and CDR2 is FQGNSA. V trimming: 4 bases; J trimming: 5 bases; junction bases outside the gene matches: 10. Here the CDR3 reads CASSSSHGRVETQYF. Here the CDR3 DNA reads TGTGCCAGCAGCTCGTCCCATGGGAGGGTGGAGACCCAGTACTTC. The full variable domain, in which reference TRBV7-2 and TRBJ2-5 provide the parts outside the CDR3, is GAGVSQSPSNKVTEKGKDVELRCDPISGHTALYWYRQSLGQGLEFLIYFQGNSAPDKSGLPSDRFSAERTGGSVSTLTIQRTQQEDSAVYLCASSSSHGRVETQYFGPGTRLLVL.

The genes are TRBV5-4 and TRBJ2-1; TRBD2 aligns across 8 bases. The CDR3 spans 16 residues. J lost 12 bases, V lost 4 bases, and 18 bases had no gene match. The germline gives CDR1 SGHNT, CDR2 YYREEE (reference sequence). CDR3 protein: CASSLRAGEALTRQFF. For the CDR3, the DNA is TGTGCCAGCAGCCTACGAGCGGGAGAAGCCCTAACGAGGCAGTTCTTC.

The CDR3 region has the DNA TGTGCCAGCAGTTCGACAGGGAGAGCTTTCTTT. It yields the protein CASSSTGRAFF. The gene calls are TRBV6-5 and TRBJ1-1; 7 positions agree with TRBD1. The CDR3 loop spans 11 amino acids. The germline V gene encodes CDR1 MNHEY and CDR2 SVGAGI. V shed 4 bases, J shed 10 bases, and the junction held 3 bases outside the gene matches.

This sequence joins TRBV6-5 and TRBJ2-7; 8 nucleotides match TRBD1. Germline values: CDR1 MNHEY, CDR2 SVGAGI. The CDR3 extends over 14 amino acids. V shed 4 bases, J shed 3 bases, and the junction held 5 bases outside the gene matches. The CDR3 region is CASSSGQASYEQYV. The CDR3 DNA sequence: TGTGCCAGCAGTTCGGGACAGGCCAGCTACGAGCAGTACGTC.

The V call is TRBV28, the J call TRBJ1-1, with a possible D match to TRBD1 (5 bases). CDR3 length: 16 residues. Deletions cut 3 bases from V and 1 base from J, with 15 bases between. The germline V gene has CDR1 MDHEN and CDR2 SYDVKM. The CDR3 DNA reads TGTGCCAGCAGTTTTTGGGGCAGGGCCGAGAACACTGAAGCTTTCTTT. Its protein is CASSFWGRAENTEAFF.

There are a few counts of this clone. Here the CDR3 DNA reads TGCGCCAGCAGCTCGACAGGGTTGGGTGAAGCTTTCTTT. It encodes CASSSTGLGEAFF. The genes are TRBV5-1 and TRBJ1-1, with TRBD1 matching 7 bases. Trimming cost V 3 bases and J 7 bases; bases outside gene matches: 6. The CDR3 covers 13 residues. Germline lookup yields CDR1 SGHRS and CDR2 YFSETQ.

A few counts support this clone. This sequence joins TRBV12-5 and TRBJ2-7; 8 bases align to TRBD2. J gave up 4 bases and V 7 bases, and 6 bases lay outside the gene matches. The CDR3 loop spans 13 amino acids. The germline V gene encodes CDR1 LGHNT and CDR2 FRNRAP. CDR3 protein: CASAISGTYEQYV. The CDR3 coding sequence is TGTGCTAGTGCCATTAGCGGGACATACGAGCAGTACGTC.

CDR3 nucleotides: TGTGCCAGCAGCTTAATACTAGCGGGTGGCGGGTTCTTC. Amino acids: CASSLILAGGGFF. The J gene is TRBJ2-1, the V gene TRBV7-2; the match to TRBD2 covers 9 bases. The ends lost 2 bases at V and 15 bases at J; junction bases unmatched: 8. This CDR3 comprises 13 residues. The germline V gene encodes CDR1 SGHTA and CDR2 FQGNSA.

In its sample, this clone was seen a few times. The rearrangement uses TRBV29-1 and TRBJ1-5; the match to TRBD1 covers 8 bases. Looked up from germline, CDR1 is SQVTM and CDR2 is ANQGSEA. The CDR3 runs to 13 residues. J gave up 4 bases and V 7 bases, and 6 bases lay outside the gene matches. The CDR3 sequence: CSAGQGLNQPQHF. As DNA, the CDR3 is TGCAGCGCCGGACAGGGTTTAAATCAGCCCCAGCATTTT.

J is TRBJ2-6 and V is TRBV7-2, with a weak D call TRBD1 (5 bases). The CDR3 runs to 14 residues. The V gene's germline CDR1 is SGHTA and CDR2 FQGNSA. V lost 9 bases and J 0 bases, leaving 9 bases between the germline ends. The CDR3 region has the DNA TGTGCCAGTACAGGCGACTCTGGGGCCAACGTCCTGACTTTC. Translating gives CASTGDSGANVLTF.

In this sample, this clone turned up a few times. The rearrangement links TRBV4-3 to TRBJ2-7; perhaps TRBD1 as D (6 bases). Germline V gene data show CDR1 as LGHNA and CDR2 as YSLEER. The CDR3 extends over 15 amino acids. V was pared by 1 base and J by 3 bases, with 13 bases between. This chain's CDR3 is CASSQGEGGIYEQYV. CDR3 DNA: TGCGCCAGCAGCCAAGGTGAAGGGGGAATCTACGAGCAGTACGTC.

V usage is TRBV12-5 and J usage is TRBJ2-2; 7 bases are shared with TRBD1. Per the germline V gene, CDR1 is LGHNT and CDR2 is FRNRAP. V lost 5 bases and J lost 3; bases outside the gene matches: 6. The CDR3 covers 15 residues. The CDR3 loop is CASGKDRTHTGELFF. In DNA form, the CDR3 reads TGTGCTAGTGGTAAGGACAGGACTCACACCGGGGAGCTGTTTTTT.

This clone was counted a few times. This chain links TRBV29-1 with TRBJ1-2, with 8 bases matching TRBD1. Germline V gene sequence: CDR1 SQVTM, CDR2 ANQGSEA. Trimming removed 1 base from V and 8 bases from J; junction bases left unmatched: 3. This CDR3 spans 12 amino acids. Here the CDR3 reads CSVEGQGTGYTF. The CDR3 bases are TGCAGCGTTGAAGGACAGGGGACCGGCTACACCTTC.

This clone showed up just a few times. This sequence joins TRBV7-9 and TRBJ2-7, with 11 nucleotides matching TRBD2. Germline V gene data show CDR1 as SEHNR and CDR2 as FQNEAQ (reference sequence). After removal of 5 bases from V and 2 bases from J, the junction contained 14 bases not matched to a gene. The CDR3 runs to 18 residues. The CDR3 loop reads CASSGTSGLAGGAYEQYV. The CDR3 nucleotides are TGTGCCAGCAGCGGAACGTCCGGTCTAGCGGGAGGCGCCTACGAGCAGTACGTC.

V and J are TRBV11-2 and TRBJ2-7; 7 bases fit TRBD2. The V gene end was trimmed by 5 bases and the J gene end by 1 base; junction bases not matched to a gene: 14. The CDR3 contains 17 residues. Per germline, CDR1 SGHAT and CDR2 FQNNGV. The CDR3 coding sequence is TGTGCCAGCAGCCTCAGGGCGGGGGAGGCCGATTCCTACGAGCAGTACGTC. Amino acid sequence: CASSLRAGEADSYEQYV.

The chain couples TRBV9 to TRBJ1-3, with 9 nucleotides matching TRBD1. Germline V gene data show CDR1 as SGDLS and CDR2 as YYNGEE. This CDR3 has 15 residues. V was pared by 5 bases and J by 0 bases, with 3 bases of the junction left unmatched. The CDR3 loop reads CASRPGQGSGNTIYF. Written as DNA, the CDR3 is TGTGCCAGCAGGCCGGGACAGGGCTCTGGAAACACCATATATTTT.

The V and J genes are TRBV27 and TRBJ2-2, with TRBD1 matching over 7 bases. Germline trimming cut 8 bases from V and 0 bases from J; bases unmatched to any gene: 0. The CDR3 has 13 amino acids. Germline-derived CDR1 and CDR2 are MNHEY and SMNVEV (reference sequence). Written as DNA, the CDR3 is TGTGCCAGCGGGACAGCGAACACCGGGGAGCTGTTTTTT. Protein product: CASGTANTGELFF.

This clone has a handful of counts. The V call is TRBV2, the J call TRBJ1-2; D unresolved. Deletions cut 3 bases from V and 1 base from J, with 9 bases between. The V gene's germline CDR1 is SNHLY and CDR2 FYNNEI. The CDR3 totals 14 residues. This chain's CDR3 is CASSEGRLNYGYTF. In DNA, the CDR3 is TGTGCCAGCAGTGAGGGGAGGCTTAACTATGGCTACACCTTC.

This clone was seen a handful of times. Additional DNA sequences in this sample encode the identical CDR3. The chain is built from TRBV9 and TRBJ1-2; 7 bases are a match to TRBD1. CDR1 and CDR2 (germline): SGDLS, YYNGEE. This CDR3 has 14 amino acids. Trimming took 0 bases from V and 4 from J; bases not matched to a gene: 3. CDR3 DNA sequence: TGTGCCAGCAGCGTAGCGGGACAGCCCTATGGCTACACCTTC. Translated: CASSVAGQPYGYTF.